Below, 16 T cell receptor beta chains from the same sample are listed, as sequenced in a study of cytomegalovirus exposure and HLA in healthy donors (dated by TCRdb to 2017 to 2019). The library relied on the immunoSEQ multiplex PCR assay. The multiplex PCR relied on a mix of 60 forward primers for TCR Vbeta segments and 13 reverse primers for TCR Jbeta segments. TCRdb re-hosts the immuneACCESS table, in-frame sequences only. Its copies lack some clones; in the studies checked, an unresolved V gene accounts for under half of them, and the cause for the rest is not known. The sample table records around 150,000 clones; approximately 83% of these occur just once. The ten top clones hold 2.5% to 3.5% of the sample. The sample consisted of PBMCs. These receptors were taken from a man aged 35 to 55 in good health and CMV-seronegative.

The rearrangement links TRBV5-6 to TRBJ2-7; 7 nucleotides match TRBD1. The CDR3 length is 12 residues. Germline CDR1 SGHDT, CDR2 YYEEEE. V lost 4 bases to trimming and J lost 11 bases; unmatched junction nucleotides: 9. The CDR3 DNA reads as TGTGCCAGCAGCGGCTGGTCCGGGACAGAGTACTTC. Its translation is CASSGWSGTEYF.

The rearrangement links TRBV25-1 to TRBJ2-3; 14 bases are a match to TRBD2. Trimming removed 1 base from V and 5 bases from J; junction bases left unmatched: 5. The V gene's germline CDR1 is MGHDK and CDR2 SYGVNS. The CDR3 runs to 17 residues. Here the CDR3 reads CASSEFGLAGGGDTQYF. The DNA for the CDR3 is TGTGCCAGCAGTGAATTCGGACTAGCGGGAGGAGGAGATACGCAGTATTTT.

The CDR3 nucleotides read TGTGCCAGCACCTCAAGGGGCCAGGGCTTCTACGAGCAGTACTTC. Translated: CASTSRGQGFYEQYF. The chain recombines TRBV28 with TRBJ2-7; D possibly corresponds to TRBD1 (5 bases). Germline values: CDR1 MDHEN, CDR2 SYDVKM. V was cut by 7 bases and J by 3 bases, with 19 bases left in between. The CDR3 has 15 residues.

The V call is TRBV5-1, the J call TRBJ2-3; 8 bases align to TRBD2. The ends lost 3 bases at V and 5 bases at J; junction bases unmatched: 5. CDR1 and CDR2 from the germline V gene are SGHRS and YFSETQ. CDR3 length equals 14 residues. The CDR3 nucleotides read TGCGCCAGCAGCTCCAGCGGGAGTGGAGATACGCAGTATTTT. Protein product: CASSSSGSGDTQYF.

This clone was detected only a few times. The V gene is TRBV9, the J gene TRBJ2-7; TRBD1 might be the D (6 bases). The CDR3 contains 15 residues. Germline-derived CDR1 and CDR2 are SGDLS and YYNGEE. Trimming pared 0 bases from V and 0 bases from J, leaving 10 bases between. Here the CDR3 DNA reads TGTGCCAGCAGCGTAGGGACAGCTCTCTCCTACGAGCAGTACTTC. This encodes CASSVGTALSYEQYF.

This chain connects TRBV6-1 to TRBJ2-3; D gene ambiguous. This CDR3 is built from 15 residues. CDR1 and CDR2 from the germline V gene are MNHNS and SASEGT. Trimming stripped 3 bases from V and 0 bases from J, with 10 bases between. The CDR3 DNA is TGTGCCAGCAGTGACACTGCCTATAGCACAGATACGCAGTATTTT. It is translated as CASSDTAYSTDTQYF.

The CDR3 loop reads CASSPGLREMARETQYF. In nucleotides, the CDR3 is TGTGCCAGCAGCCCAGGCCTCAGGGAAATGGCGAGAGAGACCCAGTACTTC. The chain couples TRBV9 to TRBJ2-5; a possible D gene is TRBD1 (5 bases). The CDR3 has 17 residues. Germline lookup yields CDR1 SGDLS and CDR2 YYNGEE. Trimming took off 4 bases at V and 4 bases at J, with 23 bases between the two ends.

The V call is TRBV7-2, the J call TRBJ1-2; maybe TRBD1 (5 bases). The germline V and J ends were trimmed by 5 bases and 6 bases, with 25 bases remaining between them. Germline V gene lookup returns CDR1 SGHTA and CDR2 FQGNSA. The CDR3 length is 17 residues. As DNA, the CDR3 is TGTGCCAGCAGCCGAGTTTTAGTTAGTCAGGGCTCGGATGGCTACACCTTC. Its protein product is CASSRVLVSQGSDGYTF.

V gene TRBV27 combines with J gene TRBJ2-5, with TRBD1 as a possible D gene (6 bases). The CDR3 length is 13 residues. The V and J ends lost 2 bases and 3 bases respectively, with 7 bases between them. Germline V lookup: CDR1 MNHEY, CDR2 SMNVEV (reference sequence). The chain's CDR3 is CASSLRTEETQYF. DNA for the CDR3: TGTGCCAGCAGTTTACGGACAGAAGAGACCCAGTACTTC.

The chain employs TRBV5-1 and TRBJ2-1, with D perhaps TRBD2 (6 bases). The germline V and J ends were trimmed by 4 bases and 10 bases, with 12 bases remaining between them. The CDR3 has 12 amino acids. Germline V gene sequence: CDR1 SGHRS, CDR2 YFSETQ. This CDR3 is CASSVDYVEQFF. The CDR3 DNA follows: TGCGCCAGCAGCGTGGACTACGTCGAGCAGTTCTTC.

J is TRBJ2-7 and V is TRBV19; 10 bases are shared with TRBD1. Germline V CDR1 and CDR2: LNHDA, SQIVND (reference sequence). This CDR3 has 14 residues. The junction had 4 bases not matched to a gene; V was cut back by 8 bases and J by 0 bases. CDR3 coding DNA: TGTGCCAGTGGGGGGACAGGGGCCTCCTACGAGCAGTACTTC. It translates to CASGGTGASYEQYF.

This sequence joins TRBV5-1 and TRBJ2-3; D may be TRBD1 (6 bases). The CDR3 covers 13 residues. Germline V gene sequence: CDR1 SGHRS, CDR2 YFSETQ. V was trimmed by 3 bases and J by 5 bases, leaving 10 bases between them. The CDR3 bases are TGCGCCAGCAGCTCAGGGGTTGGAGATACGCAGTATTTT. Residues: CASSSGVGDTQYF.

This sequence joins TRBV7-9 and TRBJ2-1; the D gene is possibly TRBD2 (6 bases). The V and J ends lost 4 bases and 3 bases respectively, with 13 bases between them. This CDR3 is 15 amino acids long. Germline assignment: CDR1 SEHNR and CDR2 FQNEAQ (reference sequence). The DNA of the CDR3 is TGTGCCAGCAGCTCCCGGGGTAGCGGCTACAATGAGCAGTTCTTC. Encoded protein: CASSSRGSGYNEQFF.

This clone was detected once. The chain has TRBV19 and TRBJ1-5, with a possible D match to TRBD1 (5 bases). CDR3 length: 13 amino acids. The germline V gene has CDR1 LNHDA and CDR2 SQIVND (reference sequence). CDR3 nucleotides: TGTTCACATGGGGCCAGGGCTGATCAGCCCCAGCATTTT. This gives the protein CSHGARADQPQHF.

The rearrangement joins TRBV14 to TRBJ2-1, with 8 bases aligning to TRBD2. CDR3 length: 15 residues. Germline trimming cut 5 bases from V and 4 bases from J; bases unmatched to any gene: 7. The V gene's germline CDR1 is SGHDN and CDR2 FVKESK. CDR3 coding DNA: TGTGCCAGCAGCGACGGGCCTAGCGGGTACAATGAGCAGTTCTTC. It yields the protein CASSDGPSGYNEQFF.

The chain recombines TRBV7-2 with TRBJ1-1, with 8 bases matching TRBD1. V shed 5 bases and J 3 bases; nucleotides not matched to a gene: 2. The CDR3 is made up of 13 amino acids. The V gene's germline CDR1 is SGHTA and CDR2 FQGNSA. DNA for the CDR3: TGTGCCAGCAGCGCACAGGGGGACACTGAAGCTTTCTTT. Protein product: CASSAQGDTEAFF.